The 15 T cell receptor beta chains presented below share a single source sample, sequenced in a study of graft-versus-host responses after intestinal transplantation. Which antigens these TCRs recognize remains unknown. The assay was immunoSEQ multiplex PCR, and TCRdb's table has in-frame clones only and misses some. The table shows some 80,000 clones, with 91% occurring only once. The input for sequencing was unstimulated CD8+ T cells sorted from spleen or lymph node cells, taken before transplant. These TCRs come from a human donor who was the organ donor for an intestinal transplant.

This chain links TRBV28 with TRBJ1-6, with a weak D call TRBD1 (5 bases). The V end was cut by 2 bases, the J end by 7 bases, with 6 bases between. The CDR3 has 13 residues. Germline V gene data show CDR1 as MDHEN and CDR2 as SYDVKM. CDR3 DNA sequence: TGTGCCAGCAGTTTAGGGGGAAATTCACCCCTCCACTTT. This sequence encodes CASSLGGNSPLHF.

The chain links TRBV19 to TRBJ2-5; 8 bases map to TRBD2. Germline V lookup: CDR1 LNHDA, CDR2 SQIVND (reference sequence). CDR3 length equals 13 residues. J gave up 4 bases and V 5 bases, and 3 bases lay outside the gene matches. The CDR3 coding sequence is TGTGCCAGTAGTCCGGGGGGGCTAGAGACCCAGTACTTC. This translates into CASSPGGLETQYF.

The chain employs TRBV13 and TRBJ1-5; 7 bases align to TRBD1. J gave up 3 bases and V 2 bases, and 4 bases lay outside the gene matches. Germline V lookup: CDR1 PRHDT, CDR2 FYEKMQ (reference sequence). The CDR3 is made up of 15 amino acids. The CDR3 loop is CASSLTTGLNQPQHF. CDR3 coding DNA: TGTGCCAGCAGCTTAACGACAGGGCTCAATCAGCCCCAGCATTTT.

In DNA form, the CDR3 reads TGTGCCAGCAGCTTGGTAGGGACAGGGTTGCCCGGGGAGCTGTTTTTT. Translating it yields CASSLVGTGLPGELFF. The gene calls are TRBV5-6 and TRBJ2-2, with 9 nucleotides matching TRBD1. Germline V lookup: CDR1 SGHDT, CDR2 YYEEEE. After removal of 0 bases from V and 6 bases from J, the junction contained 6 bases not matched to a gene. The CDR3 has 16 residues.

V and J are TRBV7-9 and TRBJ2-1; 9 bases are a match to TRBD2. From germline, CDR1 is SEHNR and CDR2 FQNEAQ (reference sequence). The CDR3 consists of 17 residues. V gave up 4 bases and J gave up 4 bases; unmatched junction bases: 11. The CDR3 sequence is CASSSLDSGGLYNEQFF. For the CDR3, the DNA is TGTGCCAGCAGCTCACTTGATAGCGGGGGACTTTACAATGAGCAGTTCTTC.

In its sample, this clone was seen a few times. V is TRBV27 and J is TRBJ2-2; TRBD2 aligns across 10 bases. Germline CDR1 reads MNHEY; CDR2 reads SMNVEV (reference sequence). J was trimmed by 9 bases and V by 2 bases; bases with no gene match: 12. CDR3 length equals 17 residues. The chain's CDR3 is CASSLGLAGETHRELFF. CDR3 nucleotide sequence: TGTGCCAGCAGTTTAGGTCTAGCGGGAGAAACGCACCGGGAGCTGTTTTTT.

The rearrangement uses TRBV4-2 and TRBJ2-7; 7 nucleotides agree with TRBD1. The trim removed 0 bases at V and 5 bases at J, leaving 10 bases unmatched. The CDR3 consists of 16 residues. Per the germline V gene, CDR1 is LGHNA and CDR2 is YNFKEQ. The CDR3 DNA is TGTGCCAGCAGCCAAGACCGGACAGGTCCAATGGACGAGCAGTACTTC. It codes for CASSQDRTGPMDEQYF.

This chain joins TRBV7-6 and TRBJ2-5; 9 bases are a match to TRBD2. Losses at the gene ends were 3 bases for V and 0 bases for J; bases not matched to a gene: 5. The CDR3 has 16 residues. The V gene's germline CDR1 is SGHVS and CDR2 FNYEAQ. The CDR3 coding sequence is TGTGCCAGCAGCTTGGAAAGCGGGGGGAACCAAGAGACCCAGTACTTC. Translated, it gives CASSLESGGNQETQYF.

The V call is TRBV27, the J call TRBJ1-2, with D tentatively TRBD1 (6 bases). The CDR3 is 14 amino acids. CDR1 and CDR2 (germline): MNHEY, SMNVEV (reference sequence). The germline V and J ends were trimmed by 3 bases and 4 bases, with 12 bases remaining between them. The CDR3 DNA is TGTGCCAGCAGTTTCCTGGGGGCTGGCTATGGCTACACCTTC. Protein sequence: CASSFLGAGYGYTF.

V gene TRBV7-6 combines with J gene TRBJ1-3; D is unresolved. The germline V gene encodes CDR1 SGHVS and CDR2 FNYEAQ. V lost 1 base to trimming and J lost 2 bases, with 3 bases between them. The CDR3 loop spans 13 amino acids. CDR3 in amino acids: CASSLGAGNTIYF. The CDR3 nucleotides are TGTGCCAGCAGCTTAGGTGCTGGAAACACCATATATTTT.

The chain uses TRBV4-1 and TRBJ2-7, with D uncertain. The ends were cut back, 5 bases at V and 6 bases at J, with 17 bases in the middle. Germline V gene data show CDR1 as MGHRA and CDR2 as YSYEKL. The CDR3 has 14 amino acids. The DNA of the CDR3 is TGCGCCAGCAGCGCAACCGAATTATTAGCCGAGCAGTACTTC. This sequence encodes CASSATELLAEQYF.

This clone has just a few counts. V and J are TRBV19 and TRBJ1-2; D unresolved. Trimming left V 3 bases short and J 4 bases short, with 9 bases between. The CDR3 spans 13 residues. CDR1 is LNHDA, CDR2 SQIVND, per germline (reference sequence). CDR3 DNA: TGTGCCAGTAGTATGAGTATTAGCTATGGCTACACCTTC. Translating it yields CASSMSISYGYTF. Full variable domain (rest looked up from reference TRBV19 and TRBJ1-2): DGGITQSPKYLFRKEGQNVTLSCEQNLNHDAMYWYRQDPGQGLRLIYYSQIVNDFQKGDIAEGYSVSREKKESFPLTVTSAQKNPTAFYLCASSMSISYGYTFGSGTRLTVV.

This sequence joins TRBV7-3 and TRBJ2-6; no definite D call. The germline V gene has CDR1 SGHTA and CDR2 FQGTGA. Between the trimmed V and J ends, which lost 7 bases and 0 bases, there was a span of 7 bases. The CDR3 has 14 amino acids. CDR3 nucleotide sequence: TGTGCCAGCAAGGATAGCTCTGGGGCCAACGTCCTGACTTTC. Its protein is CASKDSSGANVLTF.

This chain uses TRBV11-3 with TRBJ1-1; D remains unclear. Trimming took off 5 bases at V and 5 bases at J, with 24 bases between the two ends. Germline loops: CDR1 SGHNT, CDR2 YENEEA. The CDR3 covers 17 residues. CDR3 coding DNA: TGTGCCAGCAGCCCCGGCCTAAGGGTTGGGGTGGTGACTGAAGCTTTCTTT. Residues: CASSPGLRVGVVTEAFF.

V gene TRBV4-2 combines with J gene TRBJ2-3; 7 bases are a match to TRBD2. The CDR3 extends over 18 amino acids. V was pared by 1 base and J by 2 bases, with 12 bases of the junction left unmatched. Germline CDR1 reads LGHNA; CDR2 reads YNFKEQ. CDR3 sequence: CASSQAGERLAATDTQYF. CDR3 DNA: TGTGCCAGCAGCCAAGCCGGGGAGCGACTAGCAGCCACAGATACGCAGTATTTT.